This TCR beta chain was sequenced in a study of blood T cell repertoires in COVID-19. Study-wide context: Italy, Spain and the United States were the sources of the convalescent and acute COVID-19 samples. T cells, B-cell-depleted T cells, or PBMCs supplied cDNA or gDNA.

In the authors' methods: Estimated nucleated cell counts came from reference gene primer amplification. Libraries were prepared by immunoSEQ multiplex PCR; TCRdb keeps only in-frame clonotypes and omits some of them. Clone size and the V and J calls come from that table; the DNA yielded D and trimming. Of 200,000 to 250,000 clones in the sample, approximately 85% were seen once. CDR1 SGHKS and CDR2 YYEKEE come from the germline V gene (reference sequence). The V and J ends lost 0 bases and 1 base respectively, with 7 bases between them. The CDR3 length is 14 residues. Seattle enrolled patients during active infection and tracked them longitudinally. This clone was recorded a few times.

This TCR was sampled from a woman aged 70-85 years with COVID-19, enrolled during active disease. This sequence joins TRBV5-5 and TRBJ1-1, with a weak D call TRBD1 (5 bases). What was sequenced was peripheral blood. The CDR3 nucleotides read TGTGCCAGCAGCTTGGAGCAGGGGAACACTGAAGCTTTCTTT. Translating it yields CASSLEQGNTEAFF.